What follows is one T cell receptor beta chain and its context. Its antigen remains unidentified. Sequencing relied on immunoSEQ assay v3.0, run at survey level. TCRdb's copy holds only in-frame clones and misses some; the assay was immunoSEQ multiplex PCR. The sample includes under 30,000 clones, 70% to 85% seen only once; the top ten take 4.5% to 6%. This CDR3 spans 12 amino acids. V lost 4 bases to trimming and J lost 3 bases, with 5 bases between them. The germline gives CDR1 MDHEN, CDR2 SYDVKM. This entry comes from a study of long-term antiretroviral therapy in people with HIV. Findings and limits, study-wide: Compared with controls, HIV repertoires showed narrower CDR3 length ranges.

This TCR was recovered from a young man with HIV. The J gene is TRBJ2-3, the V gene TRBV28; D gene uncertain. The material sequenced was unsorted PBMCs, taken 4.4 years after starting antiretroviral therapy. CDR3 residues: CASSSWTDTQYF. The CDR3 DNA follows: TGTGCCAGCAGTTCCTGGACAGATACGCAGTATTTT. The variable domain in full, completed from reference TRBV28 and TRBJ2-3, reads DVKVTQSSRYLVKRTGEKVFLECVQDMDHENMFWYRQDPGLGLRLIYFSYDVKMKEKGDIPEGYSVSREKKERFSLILESASTNQTSMYLCASSSWTDTQYFGPGTRLTVL.